The next 26 T cell receptor beta chains were all read from a single sample in a study of shared clonotypes between healthy human individuals (TCRdb year 2020). Library generation was performed with the immunoSEQ multiplex PCR assay. Imported from immuneACCESS, the table was reduced by TCRdb to in-frame sequences with V and J called. These copies leave out some clones; in studies compared against another copy, an unresolved V gene accounts for under half, and the cause of the remainder is not known. The sample table lists more than 900,000 clones, roughly 74% of them with a count of one. The top ten clones comprise 0.55% to 0.7% of the sample. The sequenced sample was memory CD4+ T cells from PBMCs. The cell subset or site label corresponds to: CD45RA-negative fraction. The source of these receptors is a man younger than 35 in good health. Some clones in this sample may be carry-over from other donors' samples.

As for this clone: Other nucleotide sequences from this sample produce the same CDR3. The rearrangement uses TRBV4-1 and TRBJ2-3, with 14 bases aligning to TRBD2. CDR1 is MGHRA and CDR2 is YSYEKL in the germline V gene. V lost 4 bases to trimming and J lost 5 bases; unmatched junction nucleotides: 5. This CDR3 has 16 amino acids. CDR3 coding DNA: TGCGCCAGCAGCCCGGGACTAGCGGGAGCAGGAGATACGCAGTATTTT. Its protein is CASSPGLAGAGDTQYF.

This chain uses TRBV6-5 with TRBJ1-1; D remains unclear. The CDR3 covers 12 residues. The germline CDR1 and CDR2 sequences are MNHEY and SVGAGI. Trimming took off 8 bases at V and 0 bases at J, with 7 bases between the two ends. CDR3 nucleotides: TGTGCCAGCTCGAGCGTGAACACTGAAGCTTTCTTT. Translation gives CASSSVNTEAFF.

V is TRBV5-1 and J is TRBJ2-5; 7 bases fit TRBD1. Germline V gene lookup returns CDR1 SGHRS and CDR2 YFSETQ. The CDR3 runs 16 residues. The V gene end was trimmed by 3 bases and the J gene end by 3 bases; junction bases not matched to a gene: 11. For the CDR3, the DNA is TGCGCCAGCAGCTACAATCCCGGGACAGTAGAAGAGACCCAGTACTTC. Its translation is CASSYNPGTVEETQYF.

The J gene is TRBJ1-4, the V gene TRBV29-1; D may be TRBD1 (6 bases). The V gene lost 6 bases and the J gene lost 7 bases, with 15 bases spanning the gap. The CDR3 contains 13 residues. The germline V gene has CDR1 SQVTM and CDR2 ANQGSEA. The CDR3 nucleotides read TGCAGCGTCGACACAGGGATGCGTGAAAAACTGTTTTTT. This codes for CSVDTGMREKLFF.

This clone was seen more than once but under ten times. The chain couples TRBV28 to TRBJ1-2; 7 bases are a match to TRBD1. Trimming at V came to 6 bases and at J to 4 bases, leaving 14 bases not matched to a gene. The germline V gene has CDR1 MDHEN and CDR2 SYDVKM. The CDR3 runs to 16 residues. Here the CDR3 reads CASRSSGTAGLYGYTF. CDR3 sequence (DNA): TGTGCCAGCAGGTCCTCCGGGACAGCTGGCCTCTATGGCTACACCTTC.

V and J are TRBV30 and TRBJ2-7, with D possibly TRBD2 on 5 matching bases. Germline loops: CDR1 GTSNPN, CDR2 SVGIG (reference sequence). The V and J ends lost 1 base and 6 bases respectively, with 13 bases between them. The CDR3 totals 13 residues. The CDR3 sequence: CAWSAGIATEQYF. CDR3 in DNA: TGTGCCTGGAGTGCCGGGATTGCCACCGAGCAGTACTTC.

In its sample, this clone was seen a few times. The chain joins TRBV6-6 to TRBJ1-5; TRBD1 agrees at 8 bases. CDR1 and CDR2 (germline): MNHNY, SVGAGI (reference sequence). The CDR3 totals 13 residues. Trimming removed 8 bases from V and 4 bases from J; junction bases left unmatched: 4. The CDR3 spells CASHRQGNQPQHF. CDR3 bases: TGTGCCAGCCATCGACAGGGGAATCAGCCCCAGCATTTT.

This rearrangement joins TRBV7-3 to TRBJ1-3; D is perhaps TRBD1 (5 bases). Trimming removed 1 base at V and 2 bases at J, with 9 bases between. This CDR3 region has 15 residues. CDR1 is SGHTA and CDR2 is FQGTGA in the germline V gene. DNA of the CDR3: TGTGCCAGCAGCTTAAATGGGGGTACTGGAAACACCATATATTTT. As protein: CASSLNGGTGNTIYF.

A remark on this clone: A far larger clone is one base from this, pointing to a likely read error. This specimen includes other DNA sequences encoding the same CDR3. CDR3 nucleotides: TGCAGCGAATCAGGGGATACTGAAGCTTTCTTT. Amino acids: CSESGDTEAFF. The J gene is TRBJ1-1, the V gene TRBV29-1; D may be TRBD1 (6 bases). Trimming stripped 7 bases from V and 5 bases from J, with 11 bases between. The length of the CDR3 is 11 residues. Per the germline V gene, CDR1 is SQVTM and CDR2 is ANQGSEA.

The chain couples TRBV19 to TRBJ1-5; D may be TRBD1 (6 bases). The CDR3 totals 15 residues. Germline V gives CDR1 LNHDA, CDR2 SQIVND (reference sequence). Trimming stripped 1 base from V and 0 bases from J, with 7 bases between. Here the CDR3 reads CASSIGGPSNQPQHF. CDR3 DNA: TGTGCCAGTAGTATAGGGGGGCCTAGCAATCAGCCCCAGCATTTT.

The chain combines TRBV10-3 with TRBJ2-5; D possibly corresponds to TRBD1 (6 bases). CDR3 length equals 14 residues. CDR1 is ENHRY, CDR2 SYGVKD, per germline. V was pared by 2 bases and J by 5 bases, with 12 bases between. The DNA for the CDR3 is TGTGCCATCAGTGAGCCACAGGGATCGGAGACCCAGTACTTC. Amino acid sequence: CAISEPQGSETQYF.

The V gene is TRBV9, the J gene TRBJ1-5; 7 nucleotides align to TRBD1. The CDR3 sequence is 15 residues long. Germline V CDR1 and CDR2: SGDLS, YYNGEE. The V and J ends lost 0 bases and 3 bases, in that order; junction bases with no gene match: 3. CDR3 sequence reads: CASSVGGQYNQPQHF. The CDR3 DNA reads TGTGCCAGCAGCGTAGGGGGACAGTACAATCAGCCCCAGCATTTT.

The sample holds one count of this clone. This chain links TRBV5-8 with TRBJ1-5; the D is unclear. Germline V gives CDR1 SGHTS, CDR2 YDEGEE. The CDR3 runs 15 residues. V was cut by 0 bases and J by 3 bases, with 10 bases left in between. CDR3 DNA: TGTGCCAGCAGCTTGGGTGCGGGTCCCAATCAGCCCCAGCATTTT. Amino acids: CASSLGAGPNQPQHF.

The chain employs TRBV5-1 and TRBJ1-1, with D possibly matching TRBD1 (6 bases). Between the trimmed V and J ends, which lost 4 bases and 5 bases, there was a span of 15 bases. Looked up from germline, CDR1 is SGHRS and CDR2 is YFSETQ. This CDR3 region has 14 residues. For the CDR3, the DNA is TGCGCCAGCAGCACCACTCCAGGGGTTACTGAAGCTTTCTTT. As protein: CASSTTPGVTEAFF.

V is TRBV7-2 and J is TRBJ2-1; D call uncertain. V shed 1 base and J shed 5 bases, with 6 bases lying between them. Germline CDR1 SGHTA, CDR2 FQGNSA. This CDR3 contains 13 residues. CDR3 nucleotides: TGTGCCAGCAGCTTAGTTCCTAACAATGAGCAGTTCTTC. This encodes CASSLVPNNEQFF.

The chain is built from TRBV7-8 and TRBJ2-7; possible D gene TRBD2, 5 bases. The V gene's germline CDR1 is SGHVS and CDR2 FQNEAQ. The ends were cut back, 0 bases at V and 3 bases at J, with 12 bases in the middle. The CDR3 is 15 amino acids. The CDR3 nucleotides are TGTGCCAGCAGCTTAGCCATCGGAGGATTCTACGAGCAGTACTTC. Residues: CASSLAIGGFYEQYF.

Details on this clone: Since a much larger clone is just one base distant, this may be a read error. Lacking the conserved final phenylalanine or tryptophan, this CDR3 likely reflects a read error. V gene TRBV6-1 combines with J gene TRBJ1-1; D is undetermined. Deletions cut 4 bases from V and 1 base from J, with 7 bases between. The CDR3 extends over 13 amino acids. CDR1 and CDR2 (germline): MNHNS, SASEGT. The DNA for the CDR3 is TGTGCCAGCAGTGGGCAGCCGAACACTGAAGCTTTCTCT. Protein: CASSGQPNTEAFS.

CDR3 in amino acids: CASSFLPVATAHEQYF. CDR3 nucleotide sequence: TGTGCCAGCAGTTTTTTACCGGTCGCAACCGCCCACGAGCAGTACTTC. The chain carries TRBV28 and TRBJ2-7; D unclear. V lost 3 bases and J 5 bases, leaving 20 bases between the germline ends. Germline lookup yields CDR1 MDHEN and CDR2 SYDVKM. This CDR3 has 16 residues.

The genes are TRBV19 and TRBJ1-2, with a possible D match to TRBD1 (6 bases). Trimming stripped 9 bases from V and 3 bases from J, with 14 bases between. This CDR3 has 13 residues. Per the germline V gene, CDR1 is LNHDA and CDR2 is SQIVND (reference sequence). The CDR3 sequence is CASGTGWDYGYTF. For the CDR3, the DNA is TGTGCCAGCGGAACAGGGTGGGACTATGGCTACACCTTC.

The chain links TRBV4-1 to TRBJ2-5, with 8 positions matching TRBD2. This CDR3 contains 19 residues. Germline V gene sequence: CDR1 MGHRA, CDR2 YSYEKL. Losses at the gene ends were 1 base for V and 5 bases for J; bases not matched to a gene: 18. The CDR3, as DNA: TGCGCCAGCAGCCAAGGATCGGGGGGAACTAGCGGAGTAAGGGAGACCCAGTACTTC. This gives the protein CASSQGSGGTSGVRETQYF.

The chain joins TRBV7-7 to TRBJ2-1; TRBD1 matches 8 bases. Germline V gene lookup returns CDR1 SSHAT and CDR2 FNYEAQ (reference sequence). The CDR3 length is 13 residues. V shed 5 bases, J shed 6 bases, and the junction held 3 bases outside the gene matches. The CDR3 sequence is CASSTGQGNEQFF. As DNA, the CDR3 is TGTGCCAGCAGCACTGGACAGGGCAATGAGCAGTTCTTC. Supplemented by reference TRBV7-7 and TRBJ2-1, the full variable domain reads GAGVSQSPRYKVTKRGQDVTLRCDPISSHATLYWYQQALGQGPEFLTYFNYEAQPDKSGLPSDRFSAERPEGSISTLTIQRTEQRDSAMYRCASSTGQGNEQFFGPGTRLTVL.

The chain joins TRBV5-1 to TRBJ2-5; unclear D gene. Germline V gene data show CDR1 as SGHRS and CDR2 as YFSETQ. V lost 4 bases and J 1 base, leaving 11 bases between the germline ends. This CDR3 spans 14 amino acids. Written as DNA, the CDR3 is TGCGCCAGCAGCCTAAACAGTGCCCAAGAGACCCAGTACTTC. Its protein is CASSLNSAQETQYF.

The rearrangement links TRBV28 to TRBJ1-2; D is perhaps TRBD1 (6 bases). CDR1 and CDR2 (germline): MDHEN, SYDVKM. This CDR3 comprises 13 residues. V shed 2 bases and J shed 7 bases, with 11 bases lying between them. The CDR3 is CASSLTGFSGYTF. CDR3 nucleotide sequence: TGTGCCAGCAGTTTAACAGGGTTCAGTGGCTACACCTTC.

This clone was picked up a small number of times. The chain links TRBV9 to TRBJ2-2; the match to TRBD1 covers 7 bases. CDR3 size: 16 residues. Germline V CDR1 and CDR2: SGDLS, YYNGEE. Unmatched junction bases numbered 10, after V lost 0 bases and J lost 8 bases. CDR3 amino acids: CASSVDTGDFSGELFF. DNA for the CDR3: TGTGCCAGCAGCGTAGATACAGGGGATTTTTCGGGGGAGCTGTTTTTT.

The table lists this clone with a count of one. V gene TRBV5-5 combines with J gene TRBJ1-1; TRBD1 might be the D (5 bases). Germline V gene lookup returns CDR1 SGHKS and CDR2 YYEKEE (reference sequence). The V and J ends lost 4 bases and 8 bases respectively, with 27 bases between them. This CDR3 has 17 residues. This chain's CDR3 is CASSPGDRGAFIEEAFF. CDR3 DNA sequence: TGTGCCAGCAGCCCTGGGGATCGCGGGGCATTCATCGAAGAAGCTTTCTTT.

CDR3 residues: CASRWAGDEQYF. CDR3 DNA: TGTGCCAGCAGGTGGGCGGGCGACGAGCAGTACTTC. The J gene is TRBJ2-7, the V gene TRBV2; D possibly corresponds to TRBD2 (5 bases). Germline V gives CDR1 SNHLY, CDR2 FYNNEI. The ends were cut back, 6 bases at V and 5 bases at J, with 11 bases in the middle. CDR3 length equals 12 residues.